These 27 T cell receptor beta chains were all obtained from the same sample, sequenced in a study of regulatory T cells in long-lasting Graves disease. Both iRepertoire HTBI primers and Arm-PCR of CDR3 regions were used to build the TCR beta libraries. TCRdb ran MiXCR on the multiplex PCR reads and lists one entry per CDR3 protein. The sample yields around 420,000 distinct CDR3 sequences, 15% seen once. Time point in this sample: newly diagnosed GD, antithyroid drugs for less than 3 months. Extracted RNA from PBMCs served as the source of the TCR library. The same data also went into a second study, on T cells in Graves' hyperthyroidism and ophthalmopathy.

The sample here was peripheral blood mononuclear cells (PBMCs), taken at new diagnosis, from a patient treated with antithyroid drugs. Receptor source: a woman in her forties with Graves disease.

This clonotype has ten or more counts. The CDR3 DNA sequence: TGTGCCAGCTCACTCCGAGACAGGGATGGCTACACCTTC. This translates into CASSLRDRDGYTF. The J gene is TRBJ1-2, the V gene TRBV18; 7 nucleotides line up with TRBD1. The CDR3 is 13 residues long. The V segment lost 4 bases and the J segment 6 bases; nucleotides outside the gene matches: 5. Germline V gene sequence: CDR1 KGHSH, CDR2 LQKENI.

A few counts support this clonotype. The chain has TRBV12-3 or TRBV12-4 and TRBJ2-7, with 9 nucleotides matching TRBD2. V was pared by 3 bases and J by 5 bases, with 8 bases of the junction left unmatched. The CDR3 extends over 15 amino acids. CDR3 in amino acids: CASSFVREGRDEQYF. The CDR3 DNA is TGTGCCAGCAGTTTCGTGCGGGAGGGCCGCGACGAGCAGTACTTC.

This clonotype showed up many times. CDR3 residues: CASSFIPQREEGYNEQFF. DNA for the CDR3: TGTGCCAGCAGTTTCATCCCTCAGCGGGAGGAGGGATACAATGAGCAGTTCTTC. This chain links TRBV27 with TRBJ2-1; TRBD2 matches at 9 bases. The CDR3 is 18 residues long. V dropped 3 bases and J dropped 4; count of bases not matched to a gene: 13. Germline lookup yields CDR1 MNHEY and CDR2 SMNVEV (reference sequence).

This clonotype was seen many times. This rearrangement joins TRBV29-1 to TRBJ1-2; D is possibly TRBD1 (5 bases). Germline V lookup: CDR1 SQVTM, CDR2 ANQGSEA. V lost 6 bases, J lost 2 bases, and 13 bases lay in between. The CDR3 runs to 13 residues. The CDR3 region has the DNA TGCAGCGTCTCCGGGACGGAGAACTATGGCTACACCTTC. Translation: CSVSGTENYGYTF.

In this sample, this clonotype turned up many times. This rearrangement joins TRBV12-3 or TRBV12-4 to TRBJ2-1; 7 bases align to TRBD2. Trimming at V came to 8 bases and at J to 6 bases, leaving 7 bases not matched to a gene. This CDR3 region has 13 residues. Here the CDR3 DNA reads TGTGCCAGCGCCACCGGGACTATCAATGAGCAGTTCTTC. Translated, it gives CASATGTINEQFF.

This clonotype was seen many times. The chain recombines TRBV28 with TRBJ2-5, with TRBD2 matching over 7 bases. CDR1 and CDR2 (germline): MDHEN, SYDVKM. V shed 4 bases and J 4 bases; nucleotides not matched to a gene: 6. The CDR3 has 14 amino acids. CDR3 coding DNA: TGTGCCAGCAGTTACCCGGGGGGAGGAGAGACCCAGTACTTC. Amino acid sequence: CASSYPGGGETQYF.

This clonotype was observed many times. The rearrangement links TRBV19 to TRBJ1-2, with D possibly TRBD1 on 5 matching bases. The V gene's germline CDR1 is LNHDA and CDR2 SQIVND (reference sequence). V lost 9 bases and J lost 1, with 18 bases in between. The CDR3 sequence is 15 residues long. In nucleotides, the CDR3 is TGTGCCAGCACCACGACGGGGGGAGGTAACTATGGCTACACCTTC. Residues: CASTTTGGGNYGYTF.

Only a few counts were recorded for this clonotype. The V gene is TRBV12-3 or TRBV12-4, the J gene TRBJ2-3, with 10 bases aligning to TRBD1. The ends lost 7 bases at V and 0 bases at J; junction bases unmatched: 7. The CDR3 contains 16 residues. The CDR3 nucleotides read TGTGCCAGCAACCTGGGACAGGGGATCAGCACAGATACGCAGTATTTT. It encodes CASNLGQGISTDTQYF.

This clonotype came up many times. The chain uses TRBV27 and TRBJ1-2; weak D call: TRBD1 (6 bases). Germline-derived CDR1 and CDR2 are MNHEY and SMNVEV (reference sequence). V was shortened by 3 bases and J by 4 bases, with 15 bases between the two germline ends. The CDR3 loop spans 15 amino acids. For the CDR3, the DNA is TGTGCCAGCAGTTTGGGGCAGGGGTCCCTCTATGGCTACACCTTC. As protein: CASSLGQGSLYGYTF.

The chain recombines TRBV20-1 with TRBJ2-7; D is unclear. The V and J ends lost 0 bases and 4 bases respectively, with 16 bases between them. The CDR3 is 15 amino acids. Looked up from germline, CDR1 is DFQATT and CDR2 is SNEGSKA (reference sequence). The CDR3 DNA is TGCAGTGCTAGAGAAGGGCAGAGCGCGGCGTACGAGCAGTACTTC. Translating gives CSAREGQSAAYEQYF.

The CDR3 here is CATSGGNSNQPQHF. CDR3 bases: TGTGCCACGTCAGGGGGAAATAGCAATCAGCCCCAGCATTTT. The V call is TRBV19, the J call TRBJ1-5; 7 bases match TRBD1. The ends lost 10 bases at V and 0 bases at J; junction bases unmatched: 6. Per germline, CDR1 LNHDA and CDR2 SQIVND (reference sequence). The CDR3 covers 14 residues.

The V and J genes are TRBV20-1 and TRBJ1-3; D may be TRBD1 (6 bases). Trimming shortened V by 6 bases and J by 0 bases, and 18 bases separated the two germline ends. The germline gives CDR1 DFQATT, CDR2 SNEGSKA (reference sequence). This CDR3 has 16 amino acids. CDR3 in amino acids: CSAEGGAANSGNTIYF. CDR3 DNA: TGCAGTGCGGAAGGGGGGGCAGCAAACTCTGGAAACACCATATATTTT.

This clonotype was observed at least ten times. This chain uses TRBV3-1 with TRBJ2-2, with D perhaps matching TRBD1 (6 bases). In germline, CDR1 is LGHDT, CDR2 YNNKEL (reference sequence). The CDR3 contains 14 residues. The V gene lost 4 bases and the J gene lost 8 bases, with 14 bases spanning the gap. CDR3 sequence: CASSPRGPSGELFF. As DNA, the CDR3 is TGTGCCAGCAGCCCCAGGGGCCCCTCAGGGGAGCTGTTTTTT. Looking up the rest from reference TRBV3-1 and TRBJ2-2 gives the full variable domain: DTAVSQTPKYLVTQMGNDKSIKCEQNLGHDTMYWYKQDSKKFLKIMFSYNNKELIINETVPNRFSPKSPDKAHLNLHINSLELGDSAVYFCASSPRGPSGELFFGEGSRLTVL.

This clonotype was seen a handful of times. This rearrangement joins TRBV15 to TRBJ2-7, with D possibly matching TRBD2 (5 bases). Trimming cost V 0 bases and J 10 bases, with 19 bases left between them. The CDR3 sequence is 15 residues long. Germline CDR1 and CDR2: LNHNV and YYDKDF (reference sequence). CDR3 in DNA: TGTGCCACCAGCAGAGATCGATGGGAACGGGATCCTCAGTACTTC. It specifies CATSRDRWERDPQYF.

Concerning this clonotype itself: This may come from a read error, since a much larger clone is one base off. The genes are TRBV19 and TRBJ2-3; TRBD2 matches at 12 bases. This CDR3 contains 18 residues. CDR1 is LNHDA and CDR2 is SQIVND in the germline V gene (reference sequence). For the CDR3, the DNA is TGTACCAGTAGTATCCGACTAGCGGGAGTCGCTAGCACAGATACGCAGTATTTT. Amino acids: CTSSIRLAGVASTDTQYF.

The CDR3 here is CSARAGTGVYEQYF. The CDR3 coding sequence is TGCAGTGCTAGAGCCGGGACAGGGGTCTACGAGCAGTACTTC. V is TRBV20-1 and J is TRBJ2-7; 10 bases line up with TRBD1. V was pared by 1 base and J by 3 bases, with 3 bases of the junction left unmatched. CDR3 length equals 14 residues. The V gene's germline CDR1 is DFQATT and CDR2 SNEGSKA (reference sequence).

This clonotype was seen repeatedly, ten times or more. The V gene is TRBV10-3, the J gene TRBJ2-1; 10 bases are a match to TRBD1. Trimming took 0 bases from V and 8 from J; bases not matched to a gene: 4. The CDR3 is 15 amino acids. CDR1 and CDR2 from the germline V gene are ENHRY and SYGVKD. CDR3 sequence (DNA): TGTGCCATCAGTGAGTCGCGACAGGGGGCCCATGAGCAGTTCTTC. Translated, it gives CAISESRQGAHEQFF.

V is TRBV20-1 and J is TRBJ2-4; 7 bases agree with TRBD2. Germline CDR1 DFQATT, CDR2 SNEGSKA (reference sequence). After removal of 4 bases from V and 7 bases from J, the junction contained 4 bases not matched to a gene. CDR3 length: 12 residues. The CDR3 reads CSATGEGNIQYF. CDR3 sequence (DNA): TGCAGTGCTACCGGGGAGGGGAACATTCAGTACTTC.

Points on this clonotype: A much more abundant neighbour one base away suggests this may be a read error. CDR3 loop: CATKGELAIYEQYF. The CDR3 nucleotides read TGTGCCACAAAAGGGGAGCTCGCGATCTACGAGCAGTACTTC. The V call is TRBV2, the J call TRBJ2-7; TRBD1 or TRBD2 may be the D gene (5 bases each). Germline CDR1 reads SNHLY; CDR2 reads FYNNEI. The CDR3 runs 14 residues. V lost 10 bases, J lost 3 bases, and 19 bases lay in between.

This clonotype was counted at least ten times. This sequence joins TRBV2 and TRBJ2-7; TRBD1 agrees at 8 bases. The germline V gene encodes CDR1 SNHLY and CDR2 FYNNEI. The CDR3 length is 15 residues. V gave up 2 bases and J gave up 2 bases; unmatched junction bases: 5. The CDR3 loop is CASSERSGGTYEQYF. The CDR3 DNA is TGTGCCAGCAGTGAAAGGTCAGGGGGCACCTACGAGCAGTACTTC.

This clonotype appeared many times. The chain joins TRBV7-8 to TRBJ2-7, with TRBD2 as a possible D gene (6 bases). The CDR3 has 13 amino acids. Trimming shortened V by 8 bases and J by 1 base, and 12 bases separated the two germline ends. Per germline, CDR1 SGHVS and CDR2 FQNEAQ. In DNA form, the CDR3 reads TGTGCCAGCCGGGGGACGCTATCCTACGAGCAGTACTTC. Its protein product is CASRGTLSYEQYF. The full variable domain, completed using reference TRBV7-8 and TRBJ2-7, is GAGVSQSPRYKVAKRGQDVALRCDPISGHVSLFWYQQALGQGPEFLTYFQNEAQLDKSGLPSDRFFAERPEGSVSTLKIQRTQQEDSAVYLCASRGTLSYEQYFGPGTRLTVT.

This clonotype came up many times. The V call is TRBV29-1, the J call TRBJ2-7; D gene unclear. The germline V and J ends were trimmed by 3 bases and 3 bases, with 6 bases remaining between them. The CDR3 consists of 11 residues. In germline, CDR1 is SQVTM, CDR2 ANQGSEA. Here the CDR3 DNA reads TGCAGCGTTGAGACTTTCTACGAGCAGTACTTC. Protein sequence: CSVETFYEQYF.

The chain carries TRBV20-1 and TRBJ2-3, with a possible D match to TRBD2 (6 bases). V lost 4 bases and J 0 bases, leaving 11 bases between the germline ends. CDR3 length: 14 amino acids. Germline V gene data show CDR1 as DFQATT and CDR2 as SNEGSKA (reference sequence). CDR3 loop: CSATSATSTDTQYF. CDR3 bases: TGCAGTGCTACTAGCGCGACTAGCACAGATACGCAGTATTTT.

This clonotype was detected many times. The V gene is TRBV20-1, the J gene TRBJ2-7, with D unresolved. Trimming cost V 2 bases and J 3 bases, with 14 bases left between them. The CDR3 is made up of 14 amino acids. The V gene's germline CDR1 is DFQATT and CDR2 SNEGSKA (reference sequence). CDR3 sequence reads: CSARTWTENYEQYF. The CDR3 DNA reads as TGCAGTGCTAGAACTTGGACGGAAAACTACGAGCAGTACTTC.

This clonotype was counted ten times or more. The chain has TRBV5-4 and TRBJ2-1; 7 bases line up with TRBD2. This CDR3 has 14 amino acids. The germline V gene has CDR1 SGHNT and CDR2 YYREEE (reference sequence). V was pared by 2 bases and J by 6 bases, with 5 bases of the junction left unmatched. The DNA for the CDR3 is TGTGCCAGCAGCTTCCCCAGGGAGGGCAATGAGCAGTTCTTC. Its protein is CASSFPREGNEQFF.

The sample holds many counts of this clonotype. CDR3 DNA: TGTGCCAGCTCACCACAGAGCCAGCTACCAATGATTCAGTACTTC. Its protein is CASSPQSQLPMIQYF. The V gene is TRBV18, the J gene TRBJ2-4; D unclear. Trimming removed 1 base from V and 10 bases from J, with 17 bases in between. The CDR3 has 15 amino acids. The germline V gene encodes CDR1 KGHSH and CDR2 LQKENI. The complete variable domain, with remaining parts taken from reference TRBV18 and TRBJ2-4, reads NAGVMQNPRHLVRRRGQEARLRCSPMKGHSHVYWYRQLPEEGLKFMVYLQKENIIDESGMPKERFSAEFPKEGPSILRIQQVVRGDSAAYFCASSPQSQLPMIQYFGAGTRLSVL.

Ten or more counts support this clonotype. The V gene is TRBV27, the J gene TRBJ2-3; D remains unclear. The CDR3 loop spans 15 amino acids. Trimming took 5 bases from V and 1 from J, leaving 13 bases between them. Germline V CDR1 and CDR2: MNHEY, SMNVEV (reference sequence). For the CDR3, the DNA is TGTGCCAGCAGTCCATTACGAGCTGGCACAGATACGCAGTATTTT. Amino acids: CASSPLRAGTDTQYF.